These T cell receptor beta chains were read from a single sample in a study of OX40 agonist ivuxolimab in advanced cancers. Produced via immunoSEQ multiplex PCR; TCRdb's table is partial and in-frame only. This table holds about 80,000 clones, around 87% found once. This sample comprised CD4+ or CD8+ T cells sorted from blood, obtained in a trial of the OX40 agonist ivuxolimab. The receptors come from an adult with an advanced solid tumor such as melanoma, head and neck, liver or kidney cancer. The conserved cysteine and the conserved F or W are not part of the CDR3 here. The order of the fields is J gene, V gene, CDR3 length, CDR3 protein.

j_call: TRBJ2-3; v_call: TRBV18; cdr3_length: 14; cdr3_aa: ASSPILGGSTDTQY
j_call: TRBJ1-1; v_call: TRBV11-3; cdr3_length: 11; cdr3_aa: ASSLSPSTEAF
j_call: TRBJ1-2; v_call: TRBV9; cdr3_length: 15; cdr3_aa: ASSVGKNPPLDYGYT
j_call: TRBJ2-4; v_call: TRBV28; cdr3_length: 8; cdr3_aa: ASSRNIQY
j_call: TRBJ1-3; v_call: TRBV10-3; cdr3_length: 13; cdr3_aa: AISETGTGRNTIY
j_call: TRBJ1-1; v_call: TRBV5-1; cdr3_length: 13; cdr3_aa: ASSWTGGEATEAF
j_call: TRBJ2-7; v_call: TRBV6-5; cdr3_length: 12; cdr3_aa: ASSYNGGTYEQY
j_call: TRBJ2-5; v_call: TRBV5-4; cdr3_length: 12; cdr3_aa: ASSLSPSQETQY
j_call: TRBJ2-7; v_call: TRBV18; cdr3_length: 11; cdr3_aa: ASSWTSSYEQY
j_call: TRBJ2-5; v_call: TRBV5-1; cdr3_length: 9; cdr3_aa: ASSNTETQY
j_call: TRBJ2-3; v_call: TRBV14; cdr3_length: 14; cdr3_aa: ASSQYTGPSTDTQY
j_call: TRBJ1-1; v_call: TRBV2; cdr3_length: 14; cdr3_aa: ASSEMWGTGNTEAF
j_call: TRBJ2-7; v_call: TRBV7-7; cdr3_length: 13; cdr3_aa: ASSLAPSGAYEQY
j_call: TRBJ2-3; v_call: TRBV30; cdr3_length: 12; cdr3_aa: AWSGGGSTDTQY
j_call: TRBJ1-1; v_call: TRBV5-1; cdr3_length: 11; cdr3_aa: ASSLEGHTEAF
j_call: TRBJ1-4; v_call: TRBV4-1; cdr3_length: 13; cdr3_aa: ASSPRERGNEKLF
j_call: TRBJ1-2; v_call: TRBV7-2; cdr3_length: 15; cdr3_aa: ASSRSTTRGPDYGYT
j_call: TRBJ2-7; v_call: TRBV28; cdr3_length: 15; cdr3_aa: ASSLSRGAFSSYEQY
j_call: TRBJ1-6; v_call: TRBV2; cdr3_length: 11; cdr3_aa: ASREQENSPLH